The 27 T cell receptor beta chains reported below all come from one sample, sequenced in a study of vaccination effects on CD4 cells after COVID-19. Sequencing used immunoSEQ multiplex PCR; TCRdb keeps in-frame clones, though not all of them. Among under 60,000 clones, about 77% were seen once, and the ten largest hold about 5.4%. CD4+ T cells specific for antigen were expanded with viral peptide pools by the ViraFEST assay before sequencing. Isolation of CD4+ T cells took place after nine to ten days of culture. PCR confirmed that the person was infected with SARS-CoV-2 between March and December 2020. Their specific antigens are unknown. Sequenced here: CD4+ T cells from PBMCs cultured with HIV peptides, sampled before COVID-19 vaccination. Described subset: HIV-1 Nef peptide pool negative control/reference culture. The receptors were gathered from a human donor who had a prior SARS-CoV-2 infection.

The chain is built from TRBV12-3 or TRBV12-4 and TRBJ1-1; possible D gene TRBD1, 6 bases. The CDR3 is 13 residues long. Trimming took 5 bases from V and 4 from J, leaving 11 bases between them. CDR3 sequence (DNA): TGTGCCAGCAGTCCACAGGGACGCACTGAAGCTTTCTTT. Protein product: CASSPQGRTEAFF.

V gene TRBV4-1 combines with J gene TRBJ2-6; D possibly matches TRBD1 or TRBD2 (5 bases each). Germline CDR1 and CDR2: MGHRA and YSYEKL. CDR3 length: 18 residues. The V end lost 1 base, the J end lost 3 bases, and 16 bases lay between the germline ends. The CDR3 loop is CASSQGDGTWSGANVLTF. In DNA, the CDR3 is TGCGCCAGCAGCCAAGGGGACGGGACCTGGAGTGGGGCCAACGTCCTGACTTTC.

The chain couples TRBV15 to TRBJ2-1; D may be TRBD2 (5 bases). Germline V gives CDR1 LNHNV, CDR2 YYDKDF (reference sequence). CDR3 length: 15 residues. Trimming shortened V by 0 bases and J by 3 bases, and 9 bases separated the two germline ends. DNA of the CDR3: TGTGCCACCAGCAGAGATGCCGGACTCTACAATGAGCAGTTCTTC. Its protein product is CATSRDAGLYNEQFF. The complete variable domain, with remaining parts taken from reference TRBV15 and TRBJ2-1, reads DAMVIQNPRYQVTQFGKPVTLSCSQTLNHNVMYWYQQKSSQAPKLLFHYYDKDFNNEADTPDNFQSRRPNTSFCFLDIRSPGLGDTAMYLCATSRDAGLYNEQFFGPGTRLTVL.

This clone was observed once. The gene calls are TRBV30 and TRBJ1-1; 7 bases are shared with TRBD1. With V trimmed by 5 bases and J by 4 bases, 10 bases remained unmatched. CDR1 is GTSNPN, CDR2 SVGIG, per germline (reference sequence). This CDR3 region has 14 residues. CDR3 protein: CAWDRGGFGTEAFF. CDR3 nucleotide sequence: TGTGCCTGGGACCGAGGGGGCTTCGGCACTGAAGCTTTCTTT.

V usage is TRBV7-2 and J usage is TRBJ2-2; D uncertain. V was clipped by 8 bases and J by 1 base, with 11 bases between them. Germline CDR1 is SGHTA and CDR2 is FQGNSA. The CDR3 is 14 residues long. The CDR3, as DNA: TGTGCCAGCCGGGTAGCAGTGAACACCGGGGAGCTGTTTTTT. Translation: CASRVAVNTGELFF.

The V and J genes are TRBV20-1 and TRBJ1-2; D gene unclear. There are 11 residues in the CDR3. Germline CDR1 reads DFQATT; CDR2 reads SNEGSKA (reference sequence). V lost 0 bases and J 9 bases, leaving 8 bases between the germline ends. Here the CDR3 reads CSARDPTSYTF. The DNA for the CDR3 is TGCAGTGCTAGAGATCCGACGAGCTACACCTTC.

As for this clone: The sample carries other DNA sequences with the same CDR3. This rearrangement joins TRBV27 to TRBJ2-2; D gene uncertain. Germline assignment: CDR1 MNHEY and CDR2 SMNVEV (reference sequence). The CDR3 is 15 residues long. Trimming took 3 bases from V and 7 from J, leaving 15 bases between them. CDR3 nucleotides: TGTGCCAGCAGTTTGATCCAGAGTCACGTCGGGGAGCTGTTTTTT. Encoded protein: CASSLIQSHVGELFF.

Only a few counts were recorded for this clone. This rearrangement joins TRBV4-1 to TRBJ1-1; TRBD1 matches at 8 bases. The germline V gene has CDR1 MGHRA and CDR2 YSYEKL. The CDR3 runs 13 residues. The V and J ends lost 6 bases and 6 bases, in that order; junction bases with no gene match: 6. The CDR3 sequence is CASRNTGGAEAFF. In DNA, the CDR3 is TGCGCCAGCAGGAATACAGGGGGGGCTGAAGCTTTCTTT.

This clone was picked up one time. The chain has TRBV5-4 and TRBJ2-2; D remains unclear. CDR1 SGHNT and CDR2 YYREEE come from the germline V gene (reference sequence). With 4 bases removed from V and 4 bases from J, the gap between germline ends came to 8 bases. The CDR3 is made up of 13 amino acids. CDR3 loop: CASSPTLTGELFF. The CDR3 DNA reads TGTGCCAGCAGCCCTACCCTCACCGGGGAGCTGTTTTTT.

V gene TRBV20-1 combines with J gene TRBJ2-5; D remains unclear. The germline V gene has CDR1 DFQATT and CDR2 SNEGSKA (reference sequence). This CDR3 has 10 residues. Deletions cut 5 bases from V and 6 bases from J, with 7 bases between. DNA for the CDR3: TGCAGTGCTTACTCTCAGACCCAGTACTTC. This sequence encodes CSAYSQTQYF.

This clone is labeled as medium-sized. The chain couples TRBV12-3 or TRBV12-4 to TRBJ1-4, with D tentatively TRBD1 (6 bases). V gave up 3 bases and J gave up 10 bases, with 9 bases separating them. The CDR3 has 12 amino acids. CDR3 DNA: TGTGCCAGCAGTTTCACAGGGTTAAAACTGTTTTTT. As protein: CASSFTGLKLFF.

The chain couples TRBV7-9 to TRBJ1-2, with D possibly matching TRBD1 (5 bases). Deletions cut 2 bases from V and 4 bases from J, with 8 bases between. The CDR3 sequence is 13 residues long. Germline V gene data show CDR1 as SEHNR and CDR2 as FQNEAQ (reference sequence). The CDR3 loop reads CASSLSGIYGYTF. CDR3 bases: TGTGCCAGCAGCTTATCAGGGATCTATGGCTACACCTTC. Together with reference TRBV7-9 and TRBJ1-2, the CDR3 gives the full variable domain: DTGVSQNPRHKITKRGQNVTFRCDPISEHNRLYWYRQTLGQGPEFLTYFQNEAQLEKSRLLSDRFSAERPKGSFSTLEIQRTEQGDSAMYLCASSLSGIYGYTFGSGTRLTVV.

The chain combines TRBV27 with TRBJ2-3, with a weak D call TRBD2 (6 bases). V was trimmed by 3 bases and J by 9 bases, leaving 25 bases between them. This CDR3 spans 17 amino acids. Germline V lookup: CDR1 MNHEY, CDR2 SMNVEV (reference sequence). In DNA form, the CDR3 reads TGTGCCAGCAGTTTTTGGGTGGGGCGGGGCGGCCTCATGACGCAGTATTTT. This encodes CASSFWVGRGGLMTQYF.

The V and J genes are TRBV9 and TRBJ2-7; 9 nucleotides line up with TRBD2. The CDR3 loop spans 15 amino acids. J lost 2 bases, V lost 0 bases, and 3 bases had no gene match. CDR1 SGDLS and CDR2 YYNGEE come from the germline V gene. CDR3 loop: CASSVEGGGAYEQYF. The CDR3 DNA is TGTGCCAGCAGCGTAGAAGGCGGGGGGGCCTACGAGCAGTACTTC.

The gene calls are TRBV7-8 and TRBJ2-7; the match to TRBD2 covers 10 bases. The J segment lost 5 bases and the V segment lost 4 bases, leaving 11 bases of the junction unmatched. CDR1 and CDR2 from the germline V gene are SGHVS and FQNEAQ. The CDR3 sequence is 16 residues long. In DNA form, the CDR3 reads TGTGCCAGCAGCTCCCCGAGTCTAGCGGGAGAAGACGAGCAGTACTTC. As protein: CASSSPSLAGEDEQYF.

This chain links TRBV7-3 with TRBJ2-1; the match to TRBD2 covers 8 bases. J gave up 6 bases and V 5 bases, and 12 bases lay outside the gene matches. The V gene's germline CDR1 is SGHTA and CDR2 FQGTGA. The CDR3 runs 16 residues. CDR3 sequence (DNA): TGTGCCAGCAGCACAACAGCGGGGGTTAATAGCAATGAGCAGTTCTTC. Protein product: CASSTTAGVNSNEQFF.

The CDR3 protein is CASSLLLAGGRDTQYF. CDR3 coding DNA: TGTGCCAGCAGTTTACTACTAGCGGGGGGCCGAGATACGCAGTATTTT. The chain uses TRBV27 and TRBJ2-3, with 12 bases aligning to TRBD2. This CDR3 region has 16 residues. V shed 2 bases, J shed 5 bases, and the junction held 5 bases outside the gene matches. Looked up from germline, CDR1 is MNHEY and CDR2 is SMNVEV (reference sequence).

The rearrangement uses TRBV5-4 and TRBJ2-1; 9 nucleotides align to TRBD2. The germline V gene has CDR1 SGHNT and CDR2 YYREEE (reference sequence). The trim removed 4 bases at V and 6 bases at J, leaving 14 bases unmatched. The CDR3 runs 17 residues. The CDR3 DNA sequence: TGTGCCAGCAGCCCCGGTCGGTTGCGGGGGGGCCGCAATGAGCAGTTCTTC. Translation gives CASSPGRLRGGRNEQFF.

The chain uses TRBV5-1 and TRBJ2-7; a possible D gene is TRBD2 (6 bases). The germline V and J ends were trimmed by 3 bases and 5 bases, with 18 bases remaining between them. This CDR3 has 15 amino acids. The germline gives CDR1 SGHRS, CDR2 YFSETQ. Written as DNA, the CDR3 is TGCGCCAGCAGCTCACAAAGTCGCGGGGACGACGAGCAGTACTTC. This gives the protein CASSSQSRGDDEQYF.

The CDR3 nucleotides read TGTGCCAGCAGCTTAAATACCGCGGGACTAGCGGGAGGGCCCTCCTACGAGCAGTACTTC. It yields the protein CASSLNTAGLAGGPSYEQYF. The V gene is TRBV7-8, the J gene TRBJ2-7; 16 bases are shared with TRBD2. The germline CDR1 and CDR2 sequences are SGHVS and FQNEAQ. Losses at the gene ends were 2 bases for V and 0 bases for J; bases not matched to a gene: 10. This CDR3 is built from 20 residues.

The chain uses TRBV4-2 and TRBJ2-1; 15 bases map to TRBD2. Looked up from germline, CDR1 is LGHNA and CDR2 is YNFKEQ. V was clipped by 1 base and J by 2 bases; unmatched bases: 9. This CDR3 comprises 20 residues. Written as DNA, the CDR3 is TGTGCCAGCAGCCAAGCCCTTCCGGGACTAGCGGGAGGCGCCTACAATGAGCAGTTCTTC. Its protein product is CASSQALPGLAGGAYNEQFF.

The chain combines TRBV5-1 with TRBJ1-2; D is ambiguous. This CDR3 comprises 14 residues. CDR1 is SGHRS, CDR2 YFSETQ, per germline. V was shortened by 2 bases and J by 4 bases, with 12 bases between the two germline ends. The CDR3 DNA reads TGCGCCAGCAGCTTCGCGACCGAAAGCTATGGCTACACCTTC. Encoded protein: CASSFATESYGYTF.

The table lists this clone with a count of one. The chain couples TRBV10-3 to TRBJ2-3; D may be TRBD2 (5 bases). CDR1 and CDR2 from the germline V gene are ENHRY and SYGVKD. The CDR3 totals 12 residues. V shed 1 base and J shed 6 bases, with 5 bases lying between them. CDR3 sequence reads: CAISEWRDTQYF. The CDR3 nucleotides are TGTGCCATCAGTGAGTGGAGGGATACGCAGTATTTT.

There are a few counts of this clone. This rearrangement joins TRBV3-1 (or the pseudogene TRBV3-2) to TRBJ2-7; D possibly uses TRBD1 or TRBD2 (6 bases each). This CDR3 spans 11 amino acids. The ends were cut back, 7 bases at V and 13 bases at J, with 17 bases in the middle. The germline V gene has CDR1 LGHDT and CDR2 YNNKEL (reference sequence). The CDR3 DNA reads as TGTGCCAGCAACTCTGGGGGGCCATTATACTTC. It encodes CASNSGGPLYF.

The CDR3 loop is CASSPVGAGSSYEQYF. CDR3 nucleotide sequence: TGTGCCAGCTCACCGGTTGGGGCCGGGAGCTCCTACGAGCAGTACTTC. The chain recombines TRBV18 with TRBJ2-7; perhaps TRBD2 as D (6 bases). The germline CDR1 and CDR2 sequences are KGHSH and LQKENI. V lost 3 bases, J lost 0 bases, and 15 bases lay in between. The CDR3 has 16 amino acids. The full variable domain, its missing parts supplied by reference TRBV18 and TRBJ2-7, is NAGVMQNPRHLVRRRGQEARLRCSPMKGHSHVYWYRQLPEEGLKFMVYLQKENIIDESGMPKERFSAEFPKEGPSILRIQQVVRGDSAAYFCASSPVGAGSSYEQYFGPGTRLTVT.

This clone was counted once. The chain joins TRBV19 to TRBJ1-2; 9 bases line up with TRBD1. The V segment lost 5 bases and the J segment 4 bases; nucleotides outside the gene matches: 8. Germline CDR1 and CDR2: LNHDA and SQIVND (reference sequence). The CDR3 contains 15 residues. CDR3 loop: CASSPGQGRFYGYTF. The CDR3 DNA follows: TGTGCCAGTAGTCCGGGACAGGGAAGATTCTATGGCTACACCTTC.

CDR3 region: CASSLRVMNTEAFF. The CDR3 nucleotides read TGTGCCAGCAGCTTAAGGGTTATGAACACTGAAGCTTTCTTT. The rearrangement links TRBV7-9 to TRBJ1-1; D unresolved. V was pared by 2 bases and J by 0 bases, with 7 bases between. The CDR3 loop spans 14 amino acids. The germline gives CDR1 SEHNR, CDR2 FQNEAQ (reference sequence).